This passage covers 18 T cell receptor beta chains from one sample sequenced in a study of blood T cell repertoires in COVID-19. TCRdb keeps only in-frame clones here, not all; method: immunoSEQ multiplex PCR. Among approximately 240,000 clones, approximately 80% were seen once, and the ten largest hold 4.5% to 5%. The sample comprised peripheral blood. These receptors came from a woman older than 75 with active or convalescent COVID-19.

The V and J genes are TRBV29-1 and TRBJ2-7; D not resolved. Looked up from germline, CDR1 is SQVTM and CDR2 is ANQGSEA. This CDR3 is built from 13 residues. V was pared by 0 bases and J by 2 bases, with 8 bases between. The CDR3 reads CSVEEGLTYEQYF. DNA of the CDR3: TGCAGCGTTGAAGAGGGCCTAACCTACGAGCAGTACTTC.

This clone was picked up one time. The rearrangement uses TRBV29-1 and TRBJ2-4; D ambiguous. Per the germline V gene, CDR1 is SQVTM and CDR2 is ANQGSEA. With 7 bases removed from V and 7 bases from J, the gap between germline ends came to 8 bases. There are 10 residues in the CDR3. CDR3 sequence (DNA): TGCAGCGGCGGTGAGAACATTCAGTACTTC. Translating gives CSGGENIQYF. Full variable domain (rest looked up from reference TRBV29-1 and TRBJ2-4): SAVISQKPSRDICQRGTSLTIQCQVDSQVTMMFWYRQQPGQSLTLIATANQGSEATYESGFVIDKFPISRPNLTFSTLTVSNMSPEDSSIYLCSGGENIQYFGAGTRLSVL.

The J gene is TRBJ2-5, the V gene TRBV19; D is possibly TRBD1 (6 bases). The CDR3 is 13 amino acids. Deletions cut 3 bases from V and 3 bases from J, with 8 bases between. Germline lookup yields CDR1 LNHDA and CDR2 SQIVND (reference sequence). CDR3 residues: CASSINREETQYF. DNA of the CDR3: TGTGCCAGTAGTATTAACAGGGAAGAGACCCAGTACTTC.

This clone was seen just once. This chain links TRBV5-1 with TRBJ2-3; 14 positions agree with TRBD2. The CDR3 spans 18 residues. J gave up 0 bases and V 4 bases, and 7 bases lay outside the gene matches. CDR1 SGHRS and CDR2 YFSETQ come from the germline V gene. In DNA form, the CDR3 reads TGCGCCAGCAGCCAAGGGACTAGCGGGGGTTCTAGCACAGATACGCAGTATTTT. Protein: CASSQGTSGGSSTDTQYF.

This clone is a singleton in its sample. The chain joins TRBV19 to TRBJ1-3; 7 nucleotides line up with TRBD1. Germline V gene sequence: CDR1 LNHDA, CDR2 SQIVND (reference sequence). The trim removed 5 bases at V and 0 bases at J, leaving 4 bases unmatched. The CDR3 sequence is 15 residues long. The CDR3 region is CASSVRDSSGNTIYF. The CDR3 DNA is TGTGCCAGTAGTGTCCGGGACAGCTCTGGAAACACCATATATTTT.

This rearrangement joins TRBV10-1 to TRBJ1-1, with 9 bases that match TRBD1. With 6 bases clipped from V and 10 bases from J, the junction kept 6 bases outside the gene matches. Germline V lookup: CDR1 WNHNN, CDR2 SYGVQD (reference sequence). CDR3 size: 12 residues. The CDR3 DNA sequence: TGCGCCAGCAGCCCTGGACAGGGGAGAGCTTTCTTT. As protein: CASSPGQGRAFF.

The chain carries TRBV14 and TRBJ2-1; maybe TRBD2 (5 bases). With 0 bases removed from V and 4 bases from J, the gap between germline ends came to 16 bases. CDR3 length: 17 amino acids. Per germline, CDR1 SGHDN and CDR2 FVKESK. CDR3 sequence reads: CASSQDVGSLGYNEQFF. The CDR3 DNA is TGTGCCAGCAGCCAAGATGTAGGGAGTCTCGGTTACAATGAGCAGTTCTTC.

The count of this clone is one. This chain's CDR3 is CASSTSLQETQYF. CDR3 bases: TGTGCCAGCAGTACTAGCTTGCAAGAGACCCAGTACTTC. The chain employs TRBV2 and TRBJ2-5, with TRBD2 as a possible D gene (6 bases). The V and J ends lost 5 bases and 2 bases respectively, with 9 bases between them. Germline CDR1 SNHLY, CDR2 FYNNEI. CDR3 size: 13 residues.

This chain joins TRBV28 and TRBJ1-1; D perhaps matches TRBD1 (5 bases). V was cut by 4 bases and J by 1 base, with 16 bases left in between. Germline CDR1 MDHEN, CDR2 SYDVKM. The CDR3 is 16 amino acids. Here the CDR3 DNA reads TGTGCCAGCAGTTCGTCAGGGCACGGGAGGAACACTGAAGCTTTCTTT. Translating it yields CASSSSGHGRNTEAFF.

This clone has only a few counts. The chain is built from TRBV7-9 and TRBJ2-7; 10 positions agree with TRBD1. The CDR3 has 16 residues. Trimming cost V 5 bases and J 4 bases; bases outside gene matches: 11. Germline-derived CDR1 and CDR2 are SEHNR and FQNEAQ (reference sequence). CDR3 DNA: TGTGCCAGCAGCCGAGACAGGGGGCTAGGGTCTTACGAGCAGTACTTC. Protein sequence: CASSRDRGLGSYEQYF.

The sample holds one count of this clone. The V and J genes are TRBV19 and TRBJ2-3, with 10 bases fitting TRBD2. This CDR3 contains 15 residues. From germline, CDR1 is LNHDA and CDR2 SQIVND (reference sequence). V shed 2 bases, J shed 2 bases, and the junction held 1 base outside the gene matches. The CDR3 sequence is CASSILAGVTDTQYF. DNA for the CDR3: TGTGCCAGTAGTATACTAGCGGGAGTCACAGATACGCAGTATTTT.

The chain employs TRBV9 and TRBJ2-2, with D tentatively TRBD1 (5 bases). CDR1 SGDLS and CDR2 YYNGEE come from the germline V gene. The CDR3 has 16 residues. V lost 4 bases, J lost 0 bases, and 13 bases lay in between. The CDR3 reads CASSTRTLANTGELFF. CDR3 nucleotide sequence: TGTGCCAGCAGCACCCGGACACTCGCGAACACCGGGGAGCTGTTTTTT.

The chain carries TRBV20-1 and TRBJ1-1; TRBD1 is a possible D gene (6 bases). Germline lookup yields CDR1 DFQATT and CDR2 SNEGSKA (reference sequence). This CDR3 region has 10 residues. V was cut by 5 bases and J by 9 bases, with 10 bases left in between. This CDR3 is CSARDIKAFF. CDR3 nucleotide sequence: TGCAGTGCTCGGGACATAAAAGCTTTCTTT.

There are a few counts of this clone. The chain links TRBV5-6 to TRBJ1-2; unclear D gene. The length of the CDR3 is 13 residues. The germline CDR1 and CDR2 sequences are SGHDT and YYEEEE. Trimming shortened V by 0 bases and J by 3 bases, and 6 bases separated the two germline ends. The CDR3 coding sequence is TGTGCCAGCAGCTTGGGACACCACTATGGCTACACCTTC. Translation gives CASSLGHHYGYTF.

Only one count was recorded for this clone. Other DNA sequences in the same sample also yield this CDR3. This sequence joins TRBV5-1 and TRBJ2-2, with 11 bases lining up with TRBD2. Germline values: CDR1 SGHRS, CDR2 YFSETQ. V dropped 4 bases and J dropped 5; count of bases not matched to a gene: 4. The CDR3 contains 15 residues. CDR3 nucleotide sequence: TGCGCCAGCAGCCTAGCGGGAGGTCGGACCGGGGAGCTGTTTTTT. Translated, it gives CASSLAGGRTGELFF. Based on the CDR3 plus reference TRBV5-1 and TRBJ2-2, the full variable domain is KAGVTQTPRYLIKTRGQQVTLSCSPISGHRSVSWYQQTPGQGLQFLFEYFSETQRNKGNFPGRFSGRQFSNSRSEMNVSTLELGDSALYLCASSLAGGRTGELFFGEGSRLTVL.

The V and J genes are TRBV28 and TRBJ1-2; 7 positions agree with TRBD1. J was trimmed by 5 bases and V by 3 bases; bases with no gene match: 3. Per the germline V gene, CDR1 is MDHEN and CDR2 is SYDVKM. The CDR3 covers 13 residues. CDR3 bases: TGTGCCAGCAGTTTTCCGGGACAGTATGGCTACACCTTC. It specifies CASSFPGQYGYTF.

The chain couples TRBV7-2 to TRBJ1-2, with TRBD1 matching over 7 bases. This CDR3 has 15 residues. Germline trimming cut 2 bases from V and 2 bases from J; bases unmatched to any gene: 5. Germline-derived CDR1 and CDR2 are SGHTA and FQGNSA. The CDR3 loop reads CASSLSQTGNYGYTF. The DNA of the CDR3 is TGTGCCAGCAGCTTATCCCAGACAGGGAACTATGGCTACACCTTC.

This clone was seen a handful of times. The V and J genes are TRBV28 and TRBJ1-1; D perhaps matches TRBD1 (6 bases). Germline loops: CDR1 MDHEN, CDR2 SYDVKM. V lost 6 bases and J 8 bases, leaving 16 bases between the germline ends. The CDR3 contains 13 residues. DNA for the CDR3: TGTGCCAGCAGGCTACCTCCTAGGGGGGAAGCTTTCTTT. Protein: CASRLPPRGEAFF.